The 20 T cell receptor beta chains below come from one sample, sequenced in a study of vaccination effects on CD4 cells after COVID-19. On roughly day 10 of culture, CD4+ T cells were separated out. The antigens for these receptors are not known. Clones were read by immunoSEQ multiplex PCR, and TCRdb kept only the in-frame ones, dropping some. Among more than 50,000 clones listed, about 80% were seen once. This specimen was CD4+ T cells from PBMCs cultured without peptide, taken before COVID-19 vaccination. The receptor set was obtained from a human donor who received a COVID-19 vaccine.

The chain couples TRBV19 to TRBJ2-6; no definite D call. Germline V gene data show CDR1 as LNHDA and CDR2 as SQIVND (reference sequence). The CDR3 sequence is 14 residues long. Trimming removed 9 bases at V and 3 bases at J, with 12 bases between. CDR3 protein: CASMPPGGANVLTF. The CDR3 DNA reads TGTGCCAGCATGCCCCCCGGTGGGGCCAACGTCCTGACTTTC.

This clone was detected a few times. This chain uses TRBV10-3 with TRBJ1-1; no clear D. V was clipped by 2 bases and J by 1 base, with 5 bases between them. The germline V gene encodes CDR1 ENHRY and CDR2 SYGVKD. The CDR3 extends over 13 amino acids. CDR3 in amino acids: CAISEGGNTEAFF. CDR3 sequence (DNA): TGTGCCATCAGTGAGGGTGGGAACACTGAAGCTTTCTTT.

Turning to this clone: This CDR3 is also generated by other DNA sequences in the sample. The chain carries TRBV12-3 or TRBV12-4 and TRBJ1-1, with a weak D call TRBD1 (5 bases). The CDR3 is made up of 13 amino acids. Trimming left V 9 bases short and J 6 bases short, with 17 bases between. DNA of the CDR3: TGTGCCAGTTTGGGGGGGGTTGGGGCTGAAGCTTTCTTT. This encodes CASLGGVGAEAFF.

V is TRBV27 and J is TRBJ2-3, with 8 nucleotides matching TRBD1. Germline CDR1 and CDR2: MNHEY and SMNVEV (reference sequence). The CDR3 covers 14 residues. V was pared by 6 bases and J by 4 bases, with 6 bases of the junction left unmatched. CDR3 sequence reads: CASRKGDRSDTQYF. The CDR3 DNA reads as TGTGCCAGCAGAAAAGGGGACAGGTCAGATACGCAGTATTTT.

In this sample, this clone turned up once. The V and J genes are TRBV12-3 or TRBV12-4 and TRBJ2-1, with no clear D. CDR3 length: 12 residues. Trimming shortened V by 6 bases and J by 12 bases, and 15 bases separated the two germline ends. CDR3 bases: TGTGCCAGCAGCCTAAACTCCCCAGGGCAGTTCTTC. Encoded protein: CASSLNSPGQFF.

The J gene is TRBJ1-2, the V gene TRBV19; tentatively, D is TRBD1 (5 bases). Deletions cut 7 bases from V and 9 bases from J, with 12 bases between. The germline V gene has CDR1 LNHDA and CDR2 SQIVND (reference sequence). CDR3 length equals 11 residues. Here the CDR3 reads CASTSWTSYTF. The CDR3 DNA is TGTGCCAGTACCTCGTGGACAAGCTACACCTTC.

The chain is built from TRBV6-6 and TRBJ2-5; D is uncertain. Trimming shortened V by 6 bases and J by 3 bases, and 14 bases separated the two germline ends. Per germline, CDR1 MNHNY and CDR2 SVGAGI (reference sequence). The CDR3 spans 14 residues. The CDR3 spells CASSQTDGEETQYF. The CDR3 coding sequence is TGTGCCAGCAGCCAAACCGACGGAGAAGAGACCCAGTACTTC.

The CDR3 here is CASSPNVGGGGAETQYF. CDR3 bases: TGTGCCAGCAGCCCAAATGTGGGGGGAGGGGGCGCAGAGACCCAGTACTTC. The V and J genes are TRBV9 and TRBJ2-5; either TRBD1 or TRBD2 may supply D (7 bases each). Trimming took 4 bases from V and 4 from J, leaving 23 bases between them. The CDR3 is 17 residues long. Germline values: CDR1 SGDLS, CDR2 YYNGEE.

This chain links TRBV24-1 with TRBJ2-3, with a weak D call TRBD1 (5 bases). CDR3 length: 16 amino acids. Germline V gene data show CDR1 as KGHDR and CDR2 as SFDVKD. The ends were cut back, 4 bases at V and 5 bases at J, with 18 bases in the middle. CDR3 coding DNA: TGTGCCACCAGTGACCAGGGTGGGGTTTTGATAGATACGCAGTATTTT. This sequence encodes CATSDQGGVLIDTQYF.

The chain employs TRBV16 and TRBJ1-6, with D hard to call. The CDR3 is 16 amino acids. Germline CDR1 and CDR2: KGHSY and FQNENV. V lost 2 bases and J lost 6, with 14 bases in between. This CDR3 reads CASSQSGKRGNSPLHF. As DNA, the CDR3 is TGTGCCAGCAGCCAAAGCGGGAAGAGAGGTAATTCACCCCTCCACTTT.

The chain has TRBV6-5 and TRBJ1-3; D might be TRBD1 (5 bases). Germline V gene data show CDR1 as MNHEY and CDR2 as SVGAGI. The CDR3 is 14 amino acids. Trimming removed 2 bases from V and 2 bases from J, with 7 bases in between. CDR3 amino acids: CASSYGGAGNTIYF. The CDR3 nucleotides read TGTGCCAGCAGTTACGGGGGGGCTGGAAACACCATATATTTT.

This clone showed up just a few times. The chain employs TRBV5-1 and TRBJ2-1; the D is unclear. Germline CDR1 reads SGHRS; CDR2 reads YFSETQ. V was clipped by 2 bases and J by 5 bases, with 2 bases between them. This CDR3 contains 11 residues. The CDR3 nucleotides read TGCGCCAGCAGCTTACACAATGAGCAGTTCTTC. Translated, it gives CASSLHNEQFF.

The chain has TRBV14 and TRBJ2-7; D remains unclear. CDR3 length: 14 amino acids. The V and J ends lost 4 bases and 0 bases respectively, with 10 bases between them. Germline CDR1 SGHDN, CDR2 FVKESK. The CDR3 protein is CASSRRPFSYEQYV. The CDR3, as DNA: TGTGCCAGCAGCCGCCGACCGTTCTCCTACGAGCAGTACGTC.

This clone was observed a single time. This chain joins TRBV19 and TRBJ2-2; D call uncertain. In germline, CDR1 is LNHDA, CDR2 SQIVND (reference sequence). The germline V and J ends were trimmed by 3 bases and 8 bases, with 13 bases remaining between them. This CDR3 has 14 residues. CDR3 nucleotides: TGTGCCAGTAGTATGCAAAGTCTGGGTGGGGAGCTGTTTTTT. Translation: CASSMQSLGGELFF. Combining the CDR3 with reference TRBV19 and TRBJ2-2 gives the whole variable domain DGGITQSPKYLFRKEGQNVTLSCEQNLNHDAMYWYRQDPGQGLRLIYYSQIVNDFQKGDIAEGYSVSREKKESFPLTVTSAQKNPTAFYLCASSMQSLGGELFFGEGSRLTVL.

V usage is TRBV28 and J usage is TRBJ1-1; TRBD1 matches at 7 bases. V lost 7 bases and J lost 0; bases outside the gene matches: 8. The CDR3 totals 15 residues. Germline V gene lookup returns CDR1 MDHEN and CDR2 SYDVKM. For the CDR3, the DNA is TGTGCCAGCACCCCAAGGCAGGGGGTGAACACTGAAGCTTTCTTT. Protein: CASTPRQGVNTEAFF.

The genes are TRBV11-3 and TRBJ1-3; 7 bases agree with TRBD1. The CDR3 runs 13 residues. Losses at the gene ends were 5 bases for V and 13 bases for J; bases not matched to a gene: 11. Germline values: CDR1 SGHNT, CDR2 YENEEA. Written as DNA, the CDR3 is TGTGCCAGCAGCCTGACGCCGGGACAGACGATATATTTT. Its translation: CASSLTPGQTIYF.

The chain recombines TRBV30 with TRBJ2-5; D is undetermined. The CDR3 runs to 13 residues. Germline-derived CDR1 and CDR2 are GTSNPN and SVGIG (reference sequence). V was pared by 5 bases and J by 5 bases, with 15 bases between. This chain's CDR3 is CAWDPGVQETQYF. CDR3 nucleotides: TGTGCCTGGGATCCAGGCGTTCAGGAGACCCAGTACTTC.

The chain carries TRBV18 and TRBJ2-2; no reliable D call. The CDR3 loop spans 14 amino acids. Germline V gene sequence: CDR1 KGHSH, CDR2 LQKENI. Trimming took 8 bases from V and 4 from J, leaving 14 bases between them. The CDR3 DNA reads as TGTGCCAGCACCCTTCAGCATAGCACCGGGGAGCTGTTTTTT. Its protein is CASTLQHSTGELFF.

The chain employs TRBV9 and TRBJ2-3; D gene uncertain. The ends were cut back, 1 base at V and 4 bases at J, with 13 bases in the middle. The germline gives CDR1 SGDLS, CDR2 YYNGEE. CDR3 size: 15 residues. Written as DNA, the CDR3 is TGTGCCAGCAGCGTATTGGCTAGTGAGTCAGATACGCAGTATTTT. Its protein is CASSVLASESDTQYF.

The V and J genes are TRBV5-1 and TRBJ2-5, with 8 bases matching TRBD2. CDR1 and CDR2 from the germline V gene are SGHRS and YFSETQ. V lost 4 bases and J lost 4; bases outside the gene matches: 9. CDR3 size: 15 residues. The CDR3, as DNA: TGCGCCAGCAGCAAGGGACTAGGGTCGGCAGAGACCCAGTACTTC. Its translation: CASSKGLGSAETQYF.